This T cell receptor (beta chain) was identified in a study of T cells in localized non-small cell lung cancer. The V gene end was trimmed by 4 bases and the J gene end by 5 bases; junction bases not matched to a gene: 1. The CDR3 is 12 residues long. Germline CDR1 MNHGY, CDR2 SAAAGT. The table came from immunoSEQ multiplex PCR; TCRdb's copy has only in-frame clones and leaves some out. This sample yields almost 2,500 clones, of which approximately 24% are seen a single time; 8.3% belongs to the top ten. This clone was seen only a few times. The receptor was derived from a male donor older than 55 with stage II squamous cell lung carcinoma. J is TRBJ1-2 and V is TRBV6-8; 7 bases align to TRBD1. This specimen consisted of lung tumor tissue, obtained before any cancer treatment. The CDR3 DNA follows: TGTGCCAGCAGTTCGACAGGGTATGGCTACACCTTC. It specifies CASSSTGYGYTF.